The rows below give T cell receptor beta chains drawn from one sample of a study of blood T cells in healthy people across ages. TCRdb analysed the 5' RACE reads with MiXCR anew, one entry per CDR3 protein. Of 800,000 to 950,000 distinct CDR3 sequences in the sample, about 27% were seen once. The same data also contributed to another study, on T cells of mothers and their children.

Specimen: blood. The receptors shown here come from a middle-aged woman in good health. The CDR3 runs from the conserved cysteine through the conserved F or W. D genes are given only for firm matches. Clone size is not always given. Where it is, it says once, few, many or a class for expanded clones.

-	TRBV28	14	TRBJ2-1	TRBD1	TGTGCCAGCAGCCAAACGGACAGGGGGGATGAGCAGTTCTTC	CASSQTDRGDEQFF
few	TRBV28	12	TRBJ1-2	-	TGTGCCTGCAGGATGGGTTTGCAGGGCTACACCTTC	CACRMGLQGYTF
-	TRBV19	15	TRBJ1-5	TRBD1	TGTGCCAGTAGTATGACAGGGACGGGCAATCAGCCCCAGCATTTT	CASSMTGTGNQPQHF
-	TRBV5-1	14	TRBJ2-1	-	TGCGTCAGCAGCTTGGGCAAGAGGGGGGATGAGCAGTTCTTC	CVSSLGKRGDEQFF
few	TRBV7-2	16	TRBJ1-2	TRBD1	TGTGCCAGCAGCCGCGCCGGGACAGGGGGAAACTATGGCTACACCTTC	CASSRAGTGGNYGYTF
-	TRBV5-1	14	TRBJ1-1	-	TGCGCCAGCAGCTCCGCGGGGGGGTACACTGAAGCTTTCTTT	CASSSAGGYTEAFF
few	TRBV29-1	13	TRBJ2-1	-	TGCAGCGTGGAACCACTCGGCCCCAATGAGCAGTTCTTC	CSVEPLGPNEQFF
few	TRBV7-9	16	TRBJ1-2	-	TGTGCCAGCAGCTTAGTTGGGGCAGAACCCGCCTTTGGCTACACCTTC	CASSLVGAEPAFGYTF
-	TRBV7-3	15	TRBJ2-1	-	TGTGCCAGCAGCCTACCAGGGGGGGGTGTTGGTGAGCAGTTCTTC	CASSLPGGGVGEQFF
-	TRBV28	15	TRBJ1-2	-	TGTGCCAGCAGTTTGGGGGCCGGGGATTTCTATGGCTACACCTTC	CASSLGAGDFYGYTF
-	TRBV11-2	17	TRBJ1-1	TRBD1	TGTGCCAGCAGCTTGCGACAGGGAGAGTTTGGGAACACTGAAGCTTTCTTT	CASSLRQGEFGNTEAFF
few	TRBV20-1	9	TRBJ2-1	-	TGCAGTGCTACCAATGAGCAGTTCTTC	CSATNEQFF
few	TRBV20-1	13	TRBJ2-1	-	TGCAGTGCAGCCTTGCGGGCGCCGAATGAGCAGTTCTTC	CSAALRAPNEQFF
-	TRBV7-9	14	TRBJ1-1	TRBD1	TGTGCCAGCAGCTCTTGGACAGGGGTCACTGAAGCTTTCTTT	CASSSWTGVTEAFF
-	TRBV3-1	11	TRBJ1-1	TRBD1	TGTGCCAGCAGCGAACAGGGGGCAGCTTTCTTT	CASSEQGAAFF
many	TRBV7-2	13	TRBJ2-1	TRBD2	TGTGCCAGCAGCCCAGGGACTACCAATGAGCAGTTCTTC	CASSPGTTNEQFF
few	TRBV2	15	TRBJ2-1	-	TGTGCCAGCAGGCTTACCGGGACAACCTACAATGAGCAGTTCTTC	CASRLTGTTYNEQFF
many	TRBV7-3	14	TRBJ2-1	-	TGTGCCAGTAGCGAGGGGACCAAATACAATGAGCAGTTCTTC	CASSEGTKYNEQFF
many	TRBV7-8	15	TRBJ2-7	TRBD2	TGTGCCAGCAGCTTAGAGCGGGGCTTTTCCTCCGAGCAGTACTTC	CASSLERGFSSEQYF
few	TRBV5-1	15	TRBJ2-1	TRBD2	TGCGCCAGCAGCTGGGCTAGCGGGGGAGGGAATGAGCAGTTCTTC	CASSWASGGGNEQFF
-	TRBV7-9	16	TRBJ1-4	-	TGTGCCAGCAGCTTACTTCGGACATCGACGAGTGAAAAACTGTTTTTT	CASSLLRTSTSEKLFF
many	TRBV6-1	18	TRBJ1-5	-	TGTGCCAGCAGCGAAAGGGGCCCGGGGTATTATAGCAATCAGCCCCAGCATTTT	CASSERGPGYYSNQPQHF
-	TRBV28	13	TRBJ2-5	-	TGTGCCAGCAGTTCCTCTGCTAGGGAGACCCAGTACTTC	CASSSSARETQYF
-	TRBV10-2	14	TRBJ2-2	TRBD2	TGCGCCAGCACGTCGAGCGGGGGATCCGGGGAGCTGTTTTTT	CASTSSGGSGELFF
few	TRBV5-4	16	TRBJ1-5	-	TGTGCCAGCACCAAGACACTCCTAGTGCGCAATCAGCCCCAGCATTTT	CASTKTLLVRNQPQHF
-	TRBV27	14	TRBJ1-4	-	TGTGCCAGCAGTTTGGGTTATACCAATGAAAAACCGTTTTTT	CASSLGYTNEKPFF
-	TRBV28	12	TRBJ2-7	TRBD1	TGTGCCAGCAGGATACAGGGGGACGAGCAGTACTTC	CASRIQGDEQYF
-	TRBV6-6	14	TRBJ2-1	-	TGTGCCAGCAGTTACTCGAGGATATACAATGAGCAGTTCTTC	CASSYSRIYNEQFF
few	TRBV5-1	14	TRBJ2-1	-	TGCGCCAGCAGCTTGGGTCCAGCAGGCAATGAGCAGTTCTTC	CASSLGPAGNEQFF
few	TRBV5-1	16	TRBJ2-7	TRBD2	TGCGCCAGCAGCTTGGATCCTAGCGGGGGGGTGGGCGAGCAGTACTTC	CASSLDPSGGVGEQYF
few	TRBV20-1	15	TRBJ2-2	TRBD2	TGCAGTGCTGGACTAGCGGGGGCACGCACCGGGGAGCTGTTTTTT	CSAGLAGARTGELFF
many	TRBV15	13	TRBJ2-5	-	TGTGCCACCTCCTTAGTCGTGGGGGAGACCCAGTACTTC	CATSLVVGETQYF
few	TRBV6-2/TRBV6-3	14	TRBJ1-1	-	TGTGCCAGCAGTAGCCGGACCAGGGTCACTGAAGCTTTCTTT	CASSSRTRVTEAFF
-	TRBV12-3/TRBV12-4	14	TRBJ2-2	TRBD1	TGTGCCAGTGCGAACAGGGGGTCGGCCGGGGAGCTGTTTTTT	CASANRGSAGELFF
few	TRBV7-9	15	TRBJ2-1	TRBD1	TGTGCCAGCAGCCCGGGACAGGGGGCTGTGGATGAGCAGTTCTTC	CASSPGQGAVDEQFF
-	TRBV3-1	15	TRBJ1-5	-	TGTGCCAGCAGCCAAGCGGGGCAGGGCAATCAGCCCCAGCATTTT	CASSQAGQGNQPQHF
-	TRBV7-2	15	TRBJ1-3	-	TGTGCCAGCAGCCCATACAGGGAATCTGGCAACACCATATATTTT	CASSPYRESGNTIYF
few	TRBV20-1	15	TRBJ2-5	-	TGCAGTGCTAGGGATCCGGGAAAAGATTTGGAGACCCAGTACTTC	CSARDPGKDLETQYF
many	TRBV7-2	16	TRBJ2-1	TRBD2	TGTGCCAGCAGCTTAGGGAACGGGGGGGCCTACAATGAGCAGTTCTTC	CASSLGNGGAYNEQFF
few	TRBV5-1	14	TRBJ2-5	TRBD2	TGCGCCAGCAGCGACCCGAGGGCGGGAGGGACCCAGTACTTC	CASSDPRAGGTQYF
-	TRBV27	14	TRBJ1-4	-	TGTGCCAGCGGCTTACCGGGACAAAATGAAAAACTGTTTTTT	CASGLPGQNEKLFF
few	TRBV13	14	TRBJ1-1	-	TGTGCCAGCAGCTCGAGGACAGACAGCACTGAAGCTTTCTTT	CASSSRTDSTEAFF
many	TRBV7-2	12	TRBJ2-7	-	TGTGCCAGCAGCGCTCAGGGGTACGAGCAGTACTTC	CASSAQGYEQYF
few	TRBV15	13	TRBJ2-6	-	TGTGCCACCAGGATCTCTGGGGCCAACGTCCTGACTTTC	CATRISGANVLTF
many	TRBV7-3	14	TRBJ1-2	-	TGTGCCAGCAGCCCCGAGGGATTGAACTATGGCTACACCTTC	CASSPEGLNYGYTF
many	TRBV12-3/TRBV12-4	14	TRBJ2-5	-	TGTGCCAGCAGTCCTGTGATGGGGGAAGAGACCCAGTACTTC	CASSPVMGEETQYF
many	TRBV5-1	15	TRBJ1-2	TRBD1	TGCGCCAGCAGCTTGGTGACAGGGGCGGCCGATGGCTACACCTTC	CASSLVTGAADGYTF
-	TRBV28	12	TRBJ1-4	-	TGTGCCAGCAGTTTATGGGCTGAAAAACTGTTTTTT	CASSLWAEKLFF
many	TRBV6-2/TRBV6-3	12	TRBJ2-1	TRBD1	TGTGCCAGCAGTCCGACAGGGGTTGAGCAGTTCTTC	CASSPTGVEQFF
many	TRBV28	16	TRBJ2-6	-	TGTGCCAGCAGTCATGGTGGGTTGTCTGGGGCCAACGTCCTGACTTTC	CASSHGGLSGANVLTF
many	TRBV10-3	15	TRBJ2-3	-	TGTGCCATCAGGGGGGCGACACAGAGCACAGATACGCAGTATTTT	CAIRGATQSTDTQYF
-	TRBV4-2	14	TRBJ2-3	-	TGTGCCAGCAGCCAAGATAAGGGGCGAGGTACGCAGTATTTT	CASSQDKGRGTQYF
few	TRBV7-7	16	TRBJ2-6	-	TGTGCTAGCAGCGCAAGTCAGGGTTCTGGGGCCAACGTCCTGACTTTC	CASSASQGSGANVLTF